These T cell receptor beta chains were read from a single sample in a study of T cell responses to AZD1222 COVID-19 vaccine. Profiled with immunoSEQ multiplex PCR; TCRdb holds only in-frame clones, not every one. The sample has under 150,000 clones; roughly nine tenths are singletons. Specimen: peripheral blood, collected 28 days after the second AZD1222 dose. The receptor source for this set is an adult who received the AZD1222 COVID-19 vaccine. CDR3s leave out the opening cysteine and the closing phenylalanine or tryptophan. Rows may omit the clone size; those that give it use once, few, many or a size class.

NA,TRBJ1-6,TRBV6-5,ASSYSQNSPLH
NA,TRBJ2-2,TRBV6-1,ASSDSGTYIGELF
NA,TRBJ1-4,TRBV12-5,ASGAALSATNEKLF
NA,TRBJ1-1,TRBV6-5,ASSPPSTPNTEAF
NA,TRBJ1-4,TRBV3-1/TRBV3-2,ASSQAAGGEKLF
NA,TRBJ1-3,TRBV3-1/TRBV3-2,ASSFSWYYRDSSGNTIY
NA,TRBJ2-1,TRBV3-1/TRBV3-2,ASSQGGGREQF
NA,TRBJ1-1,TRBV3-1/TRBV3-2,ASSQGITKAASNTEAF
NA,TRBJ2-4,TRBV6-5,ASSRKRRQNIQY
NA,TRBJ2-3,TRBV9,ASSVGISSSTDTQY
NA,TRBJ1-2,TRBV3-1/TRBV3-2,ASSRDKNYGYT
NA,TRBJ1-5,TRBV6-5,ASSKQGRGQPQH
NA,TRBJ2-1,TRBV19,ASSPRQLSYEQF
once,TRBJ1-2,TRBV6-1,ASSEARGSYGYT
NA,TRBJ1-2,TRBV5-6,ASSSDRGNSYT
once,TRBJ2-7,TRBV5-1,ASSLRSSGAYEQY
NA,TRBJ1-1,TRBV12-3/TRBV12-4,ASSLRSNTEAF
NA,TRBJ2-3,TRBV3-1/TRBV3-2,ASSSSLKRASTDTQY
NA,TRBJ2-1,TRBV6-5,ASSYYLTGDTEQF
NA,TRBJ2-5,TRBV7-8,ASSLEGGVSRTQY
NA,TRBJ2-7,TRBV5-1,ASSLGLDSSYEQY
NA,TRBJ1-5,TRBV27,ASSLWGQGSHQPQH
NA,TRBJ2-7,TRBV6-5,ASSPGLPYEQY
NA,TRBJ1-2,TRBV19,ASARETNYGYT
NA,TRBJ1-5,TRBV18,ASSSAGDSNQPQH
NA,TRBJ1-1,TRBV27,ASRSGQGLNTEAF
NA,TRBJ2-2,TRBV2,ASSFGKLF
NA,TRBJ1-1,TRBV13,ASSLGGRDRAEAF
NA,TRBJ1-5,TRBV18,ASSAGSDNQPQH
NA,TRBJ2-7,TRBV28,ASSSGSQGPYEQY
NA,TRBJ1-4,TRBV19,ASTPFGGRATNEKLF
NA,TRBJ1-5,TRBV12-5,ASGLVSGHQPQH